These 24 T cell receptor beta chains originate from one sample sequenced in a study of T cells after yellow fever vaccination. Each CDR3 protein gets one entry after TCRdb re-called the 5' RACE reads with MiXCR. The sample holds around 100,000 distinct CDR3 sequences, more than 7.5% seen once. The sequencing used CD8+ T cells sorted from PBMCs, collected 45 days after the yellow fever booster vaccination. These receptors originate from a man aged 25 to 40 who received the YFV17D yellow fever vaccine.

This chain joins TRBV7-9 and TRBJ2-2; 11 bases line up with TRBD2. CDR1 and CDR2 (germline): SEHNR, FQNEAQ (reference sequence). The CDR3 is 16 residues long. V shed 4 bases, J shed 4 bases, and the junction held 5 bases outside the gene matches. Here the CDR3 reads CASSSGTSGTTGELFF. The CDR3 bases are TGTGCCAGCAGCTCAGGGACTAGCGGAACCACCGGGGAGCTGTTTTTT.

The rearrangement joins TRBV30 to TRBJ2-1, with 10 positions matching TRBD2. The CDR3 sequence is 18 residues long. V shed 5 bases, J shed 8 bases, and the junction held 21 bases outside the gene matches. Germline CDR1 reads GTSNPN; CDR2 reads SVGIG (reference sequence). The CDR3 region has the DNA TGTGCCTGGGTGGGGCCGGGACTAGCGACCGACGGTAGGTATGAGCAGTTCTTC. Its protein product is CAWVGPGLATDGRYEQFF.

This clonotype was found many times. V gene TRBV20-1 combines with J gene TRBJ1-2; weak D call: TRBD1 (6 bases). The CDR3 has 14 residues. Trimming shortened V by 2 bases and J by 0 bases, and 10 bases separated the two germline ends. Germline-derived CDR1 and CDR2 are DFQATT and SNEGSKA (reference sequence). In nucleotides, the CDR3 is TGCAGTGCTAGATTGGACAGCACTAACTATGGCTACACCTTC. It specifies CSARLDSTNYGYTF.

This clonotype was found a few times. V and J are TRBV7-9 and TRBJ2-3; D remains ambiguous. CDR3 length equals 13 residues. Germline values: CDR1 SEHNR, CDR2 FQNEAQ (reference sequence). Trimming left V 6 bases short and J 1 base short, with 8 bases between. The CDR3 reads CASRSMGTDTQYF. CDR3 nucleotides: TGTGCCAGCAGGTCGATGGGCACAGATACGCAGTATTTT.

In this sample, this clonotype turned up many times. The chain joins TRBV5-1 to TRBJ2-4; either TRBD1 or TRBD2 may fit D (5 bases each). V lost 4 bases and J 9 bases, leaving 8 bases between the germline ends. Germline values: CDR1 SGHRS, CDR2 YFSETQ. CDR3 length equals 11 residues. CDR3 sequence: CASSLRGIQYF. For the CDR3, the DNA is TGCGCCAGCAGCCTGAGGGGCATTCAGTACTTC.

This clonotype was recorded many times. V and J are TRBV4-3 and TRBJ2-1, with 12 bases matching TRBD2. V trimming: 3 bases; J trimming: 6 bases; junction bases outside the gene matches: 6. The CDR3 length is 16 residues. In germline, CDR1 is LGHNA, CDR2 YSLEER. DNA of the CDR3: TGCGCCAGCAGCCACTCTAGCGGGAGGGCCTCCAATGAGCAGTTCTTC. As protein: CASSHSSGRASNEQFF.

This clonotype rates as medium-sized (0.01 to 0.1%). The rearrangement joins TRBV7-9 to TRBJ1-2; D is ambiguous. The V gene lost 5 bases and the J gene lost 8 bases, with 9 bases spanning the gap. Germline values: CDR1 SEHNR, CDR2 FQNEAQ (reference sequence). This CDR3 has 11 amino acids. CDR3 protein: CASSPNIGYTF. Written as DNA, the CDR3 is TGTGCCAGCAGCCCAAACATCGGCTACACCTTC.

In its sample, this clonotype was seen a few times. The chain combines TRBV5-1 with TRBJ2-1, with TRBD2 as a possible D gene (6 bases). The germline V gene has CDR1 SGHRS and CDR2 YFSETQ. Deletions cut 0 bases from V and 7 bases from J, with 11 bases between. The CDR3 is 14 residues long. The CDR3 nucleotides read TGCGCCAGCAGCTTGGCGGAGGGTGGTAATGAGCAGTTCTTC. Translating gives CASSLAEGGNEQFF.

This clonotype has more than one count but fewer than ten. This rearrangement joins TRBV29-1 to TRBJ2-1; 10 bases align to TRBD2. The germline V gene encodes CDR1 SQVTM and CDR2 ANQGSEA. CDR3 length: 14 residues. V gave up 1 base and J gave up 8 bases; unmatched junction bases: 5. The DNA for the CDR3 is TGCAGCGTTGAAGGGGGACTAGCGTTTTATGAGCAGTTCTTC. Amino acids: CSVEGGLAFYEQFF.

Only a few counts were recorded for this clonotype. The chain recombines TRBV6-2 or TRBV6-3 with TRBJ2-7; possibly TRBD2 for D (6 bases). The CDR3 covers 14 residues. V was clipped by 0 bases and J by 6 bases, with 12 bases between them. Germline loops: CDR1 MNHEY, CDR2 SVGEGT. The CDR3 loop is CASSYSLAGSEQYF. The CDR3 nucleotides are TGTGCCAGCAGTTACTCTCTTGCGGGAAGCGAGCAGTACTTC.

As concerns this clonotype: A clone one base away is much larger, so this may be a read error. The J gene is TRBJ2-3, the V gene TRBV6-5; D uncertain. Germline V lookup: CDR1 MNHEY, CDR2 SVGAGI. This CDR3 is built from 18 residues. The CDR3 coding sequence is TGTGCCCGCAGTTACTCGAACCCCCTGGATCCAAGCCCAGATACGCAGTATTTT. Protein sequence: CARSYSNPLDPSPDTQYF.

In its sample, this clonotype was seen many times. As DNA, the CDR3 is TGTGCCAGCACCTTGGGTCGGACTAGCGGTTTCTACGAGCAGTACTTC. As protein: CASTLGRTSGFYEQYF. This chain uses TRBV12-3 or TRBV12-4 with TRBJ2-7; 10 bases fit TRBD2. The trim removed 7 bases at V and 3 bases at J, leaving 12 bases unmatched. The CDR3 is 16 residues long.

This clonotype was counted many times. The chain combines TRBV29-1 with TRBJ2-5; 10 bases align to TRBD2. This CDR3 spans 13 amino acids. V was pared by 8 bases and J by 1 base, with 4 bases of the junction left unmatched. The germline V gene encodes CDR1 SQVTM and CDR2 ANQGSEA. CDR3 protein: CSSTSGFQETQYF. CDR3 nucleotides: TGCAGCTCGACTAGCGGGTTCCAAGAGACCCAGTACTTC.

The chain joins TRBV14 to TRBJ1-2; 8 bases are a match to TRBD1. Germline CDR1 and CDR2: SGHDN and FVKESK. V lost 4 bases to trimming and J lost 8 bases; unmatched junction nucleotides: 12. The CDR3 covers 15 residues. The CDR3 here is CASSLWDRPEEGYTF. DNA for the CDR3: TGTGCCAGCAGCCTGTGGGACAGGCCAGAGGAGGGCTACACCTTC.

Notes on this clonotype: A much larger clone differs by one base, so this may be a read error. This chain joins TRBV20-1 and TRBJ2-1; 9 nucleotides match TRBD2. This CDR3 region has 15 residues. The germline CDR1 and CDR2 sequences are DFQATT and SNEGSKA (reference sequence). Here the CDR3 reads CSASLAGITYSEQFF. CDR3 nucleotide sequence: TGCAGTGCTAGCCTAGCGGGAATAACCTACAGTGAGCAGTTCTTC.

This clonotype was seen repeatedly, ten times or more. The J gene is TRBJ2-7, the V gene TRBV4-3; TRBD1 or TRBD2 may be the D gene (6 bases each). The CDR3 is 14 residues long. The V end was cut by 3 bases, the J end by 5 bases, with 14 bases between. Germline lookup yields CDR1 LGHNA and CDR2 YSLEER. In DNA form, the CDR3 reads TGCGCCAGCAGCCAGCTAACAGGGAGGCACGAGCAGTACTTC. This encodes CASSQLTGRHEQYF.

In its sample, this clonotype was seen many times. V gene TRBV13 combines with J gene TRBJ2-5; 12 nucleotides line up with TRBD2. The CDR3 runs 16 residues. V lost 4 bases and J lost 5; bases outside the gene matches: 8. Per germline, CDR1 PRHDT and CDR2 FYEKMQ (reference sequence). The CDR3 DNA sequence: TGTGCCAGCAGCTCCCATAGACTAGCGGGAGACGAGACCCAGTACTTC. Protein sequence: CASSSHRLAGDETQYF. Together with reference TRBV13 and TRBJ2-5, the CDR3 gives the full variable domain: AAGVIQSPRHLIKEKRETATLKCYPIPRHDTVYWYQQGPGQDPQFLISFYEKMQSDKGSIPDRFSAQQFSDYHSELNMSSLELGDSALYFCASSSHRLAGDETQYFGPGTRLLVL.

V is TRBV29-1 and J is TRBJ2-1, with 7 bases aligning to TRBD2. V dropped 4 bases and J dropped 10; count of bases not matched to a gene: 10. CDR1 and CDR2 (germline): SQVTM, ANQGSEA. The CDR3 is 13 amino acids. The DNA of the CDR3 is TGCAGCGTTGCTAGCGGAGGGGTTGGGGAGCAGTTCTTC. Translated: CSVASGGVGEQFF.

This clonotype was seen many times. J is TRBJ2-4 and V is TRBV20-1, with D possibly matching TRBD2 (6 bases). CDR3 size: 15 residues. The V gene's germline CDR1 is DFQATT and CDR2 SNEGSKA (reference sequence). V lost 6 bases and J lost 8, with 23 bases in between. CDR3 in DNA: TGCAGTGCCCCTCTCCCCAAGGAGGGCAGGGACATTCAGTACTTC. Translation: CSAPLPKEGRDIQYF.

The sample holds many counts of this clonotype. CDR3 in amino acids: CASSLFSSSYNSPLHF. The CDR3 region has the DNA TGTGCCAGCAGTTTATTTTCCAGCTCCTATAATTCACCCCTCCACTTT. V and J are TRBV27 and TRBJ1-6; the D is unclear. From germline, CDR1 is MNHEY and CDR2 SMNVEV (reference sequence). V was shortened by 1 base and J by 0 bases, with 7 bases between the two germline ends. The CDR3 covers 16 residues.

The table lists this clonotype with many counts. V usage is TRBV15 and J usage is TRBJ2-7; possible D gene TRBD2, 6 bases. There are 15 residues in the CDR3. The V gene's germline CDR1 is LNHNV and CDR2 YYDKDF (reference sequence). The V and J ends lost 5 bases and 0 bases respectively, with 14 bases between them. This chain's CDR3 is CATSGWRASSYEQYF. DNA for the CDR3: TGTGCCACCAGCGGTTGGAGGGCCAGCTCCTACGAGCAGTACTTC.

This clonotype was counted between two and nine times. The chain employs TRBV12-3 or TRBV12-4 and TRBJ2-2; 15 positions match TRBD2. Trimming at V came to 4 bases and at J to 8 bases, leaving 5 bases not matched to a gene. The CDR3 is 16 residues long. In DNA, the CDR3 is TGTGCCAGCAGTTCCGCCGGGACTAGCGGGAGGGGGGAGCTGTTTTTT. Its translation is CASSSAGTSGRGELFF.

CDR3 amino acids: CASSWSPTDTQYF. CDR3 sequence (DNA): TGTGCCAGCAGTTGGTCCCCCACAGATACGCAGTATTTT. V and J are TRBV6-5 and TRBJ2-3; no clear D gene. V lost 4 bases, J lost 2 bases, and 7 bases lay in between. CDR1 and CDR2 (germline): MNHEY, SVGAGI. This CDR3 comprises 13 residues.

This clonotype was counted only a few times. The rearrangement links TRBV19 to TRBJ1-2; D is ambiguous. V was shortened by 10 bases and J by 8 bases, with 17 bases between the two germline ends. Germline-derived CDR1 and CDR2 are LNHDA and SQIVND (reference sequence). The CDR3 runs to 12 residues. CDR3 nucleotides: TGTGCCACGCGAACCTCGGCGGGCGGCTACACCTTC. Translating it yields CATRTSAGGYTF.